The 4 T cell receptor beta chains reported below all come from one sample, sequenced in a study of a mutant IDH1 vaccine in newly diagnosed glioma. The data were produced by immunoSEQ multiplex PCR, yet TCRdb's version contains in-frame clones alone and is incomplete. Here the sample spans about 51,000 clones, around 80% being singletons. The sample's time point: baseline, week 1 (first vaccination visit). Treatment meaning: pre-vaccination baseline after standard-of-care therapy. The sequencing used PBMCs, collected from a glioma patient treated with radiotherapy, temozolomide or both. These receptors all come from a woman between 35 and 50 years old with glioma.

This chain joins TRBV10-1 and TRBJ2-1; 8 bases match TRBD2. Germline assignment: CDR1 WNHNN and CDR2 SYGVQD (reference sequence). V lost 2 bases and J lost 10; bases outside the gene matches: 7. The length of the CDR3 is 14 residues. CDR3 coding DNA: TGCGCCAGCAGTGAGCGGGGGGGCTTGACCGAGCAGTTCTTC. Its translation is CASSERGGLTEQFF.

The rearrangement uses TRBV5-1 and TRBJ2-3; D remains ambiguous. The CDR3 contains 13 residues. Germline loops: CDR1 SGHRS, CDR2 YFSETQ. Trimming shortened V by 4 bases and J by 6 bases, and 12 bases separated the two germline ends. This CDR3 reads CASSDGVGDTQYF. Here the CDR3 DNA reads TGCGCCAGCAGCGATGGGGTAGGCGATACGCAGTATTTT.

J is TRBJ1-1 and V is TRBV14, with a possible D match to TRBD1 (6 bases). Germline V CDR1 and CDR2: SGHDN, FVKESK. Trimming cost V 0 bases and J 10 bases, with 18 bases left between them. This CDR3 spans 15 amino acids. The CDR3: CASSQDRGARRLAFF. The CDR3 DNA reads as TGTGCCAGCAGCCAAGATAGGGGGGCTCGTCGATTAGCTTTCTTT.

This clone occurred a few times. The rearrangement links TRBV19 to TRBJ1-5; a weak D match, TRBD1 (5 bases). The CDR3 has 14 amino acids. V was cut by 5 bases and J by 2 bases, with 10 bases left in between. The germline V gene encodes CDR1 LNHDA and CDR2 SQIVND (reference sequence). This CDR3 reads CASSRLGGNQPQHF. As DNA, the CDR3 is TGTGCCAGTAGTCGACTGGGGGGCAATCAGCCCCAGCATTTT.